This TCR beta chain originates from a study of T cell responses to AZD1222 COVID-19 vaccine. Findings and limits, study-wide: Mostly white British, mostly female donors; authors suggested clonal diversity may be underestimated. Distributed over spike, vaccine-associated CD4 TCRs predominated at 160-218 and 743-854. Spike-specific TCR breadth and depth rose after two AZD1222 doses. Nearly half of spike-specific TCRs reportedly go after variant regions that carry no mutations.

The protocol was immunoSEQ multiplex PCR, while the TCRdb copy is restricted to in-frame clones and leaves out a portion. The top ten hold roughly 7.1% of the sample, which has about 120,000 clones, more than 85% seen once. Points on this clone: What it binds is unknown.

This clonotype was sampled from an adult who received the AZD1222 COVID-19 vaccine. The sample in question was peripheral blood, obtained 28 days after the second AZD1222 dose.

The CDR3 spells CSVGSGTANEKLFF. The CDR3 DNA reads TGCAGCGTTGGTTCTGGGACAGCAAATGAAAAACTGTTTTTT. The chain carries TRBV29-1 and TRBJ1-4, with 7 bases identical to TRBD1. V dropped 4 bases and J dropped 5; count of bases not matched to a gene: 7. This CDR3 is 14 amino acids long. Germline V CDR1 and CDR2: SQVTM, ANQGSEA.